This TCR beta chain appears in the sequencing data of a study of T-cell memory formation after mild COVID-19. Study in general: TCR clusters mostly belonged to single donors.

Sample barcodes and UMIs were carried by the TCR alpha and TCR beta cDNA libraries that 5'RACE generated with constant-segment primers. TCRdb fed the 5' RACE reads into MiXCR, producing one record per CDR3 protein. Found here are more than 250,000 distinct CDR3 sequences, under 20% of them singletons; the top ten hold 20% to 25%. Overall study findings and caveats: Memory cells collected pre-infection included some clones that later responded, suggesting cross-reactive memory joined. Those CD4+ clones that contracted were mainly in CM and EM (CD8+ ones in EMRA).

Note on this clonotype: Its antigen is not identified.

V was shortened by 2 bases and J by 5 bases, with 7 bases between the two germline ends. This CDR3 is 13 amino acids long. Germline V lookup: CDR1 MNHEY, CDR2 SVGEGT. Sequenced material: PBMCs or a T cell subset sorted from them (not recorded which). This chain joins TRBV6-2 or TRBV6-3 and TRBJ2-1; unclear D gene. The origin of this receptor is a young man who had mild COVID-19 (a few samples of this study predate the infection). Cell type and time point are not known. The CDR3 here is CASSYGPDNEQFF. CDR3 in DNA: TGTGCCAGCAGTTACGGGCCGGACAATGAGCAGTTCTTC.